The TCR beta chain under discussion was sequenced for a study of cytomegalovirus exposure and HLA in healthy donors. It was with 60 Vbeta and 13 Jbeta primers that the PCR ran. TCRdb's table, derived via immunoSEQ multiplex PCR, lists solely in-frame clones and lacks some. The table lists about 150,000 clones, about 68% of them singletons. The CDR3 loop spans 15 amino acids. CDR1 is SNHLY, CDR2 FYNNEI, per germline. The germline V and J ends were trimmed by 6 bases and 0 bases, with 15 bases remaining between them. Overall study findings and caveats: As a later analysis showed, a missense DCLRE1C variant was linked to trimming of TCR beta V- and J-genes. The Asian-associated ancestry cluster reportedly had fewer N-insertions than the 666-donor mean in a later analysis. Previously analyzed data showed that most TCR beta V segments were productive at a frequency of about 90% or about 30%. Many donors shared some public TCRs, even though most TCR sequences were rare.

Points on this clone: What it binds is unknown.

The sequenced sample consisted of PBMCs. The receptor comes from a human donor in good health. The rearrangement uses TRBV2 and TRBJ2-7, with D possibly TRBD2 on 5 matching bases. The CDR3: CASREAGSGSYEQYF. CDR3 DNA: TGTGCCAGCAGGGAGGCTGGGTCGGGCTCCTACGAGCAGTACTTC.